The present T cell receptor beta chain was sequenced within a study of shared clonotypes between healthy human individuals. About the study: CD4 naive cells filled three plates per donor, CD4 memory three, CD8 naive two and CD8 memory one.

About 30,000 T cell genomes, or 200 to 250 ng DNA, went into the sorted-subset replicate PCRs. Data came from immunoSEQ multiplex PCR; TCRdb stores just in-frame clones and leaves some out. The data hold over 2 million clones, with roughly 94% observed a single time. The clonotype comes from a man aged 18 to 29 in good health. What was sequenced was naive CD4+ T cells sorted from blood. Subset described: CD45RA+ positively selected.

The CDR3: CASSLRTVKNTEAFF. The CDR3 DNA follows: TGCGCCAGCAGCCTTCGGACAGTAAAGAACACTGAAGCTTTCTTT. V usage is TRBV5-1 and J usage is TRBJ1-1, with D maybe TRBD1 (6 bases). From germline, CDR1 is SGHRS and CDR2 YFSETQ. V was shortened by 4 bases and J by 1 base, with 14 bases between the two germline ends. There are 15 residues in the CDR3.